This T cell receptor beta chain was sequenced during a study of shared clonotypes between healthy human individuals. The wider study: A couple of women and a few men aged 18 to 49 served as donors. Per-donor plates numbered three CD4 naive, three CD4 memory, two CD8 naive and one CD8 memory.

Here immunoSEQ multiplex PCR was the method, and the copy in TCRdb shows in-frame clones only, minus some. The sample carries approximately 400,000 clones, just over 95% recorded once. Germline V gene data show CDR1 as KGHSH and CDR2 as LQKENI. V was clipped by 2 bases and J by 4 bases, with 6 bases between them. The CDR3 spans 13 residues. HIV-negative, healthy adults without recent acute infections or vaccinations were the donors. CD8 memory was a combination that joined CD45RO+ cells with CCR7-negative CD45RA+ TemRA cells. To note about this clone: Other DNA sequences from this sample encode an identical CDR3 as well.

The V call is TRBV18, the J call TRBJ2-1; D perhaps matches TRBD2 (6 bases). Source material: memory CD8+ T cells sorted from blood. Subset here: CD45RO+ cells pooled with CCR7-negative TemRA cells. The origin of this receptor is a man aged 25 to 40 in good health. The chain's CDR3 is CASSPGGYNEQFF. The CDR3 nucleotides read TGTGCCAGCTCACCAGGGGGGTACAATGAGCAGTTCTTC.